This T cell receptor beta chain was documented in a study of control samples from healthy donors and cancer patients. V shed 3 bases and J shed 4 bases, with 18 bases lying between them. This CDR3 has 16 amino acids. The germline V gene encodes CDR1 LGHDT and CDR2 YNNKEL (reference sequence). Assay: immunoSEQ multiplex PCR; the TCRdb copy retains only in-frame clones and omits some. The sample holds approximately 150,000 clones, approximately 94% seen once. The V gene is TRBV3-1 (or the pseudogene TRBV3-2), the J gene TRBJ1-2; D is perhaps TRBD1 (5 bases). Material: blood. The origin of this receptor is a young woman in good health. This CDR3 reads CASSHRPLRGSYGYTF. For the CDR3, the DNA is TGTGCCAGCAGCCATCGTCCACTACGGGGGTCCTATGGCTACACCTTC.